This T cell receptor (beta chain) was identified in a study of control samples from healthy donors and cancer patients. The repertoire was sequenced with immunoSEQ multiplex PCR; TCRdb's copy has only in-frame clones and lacks some. The sample has 40,000 to 45,000 clones, about 75% seen once. Sequenced material: formalin-fixed, paraffin-embedded tissue. The sequence derives from a male donor with melanoma.

CDR3 sequence (DNA): TGTGCCATCAGTGAGGGACTAGCGGGAGGATCCTACGAGCAGTACTTC. Translating gives CAISEGLAGGSYEQYF. The chain recombines TRBV10-3 with TRBJ2-7; 14 nucleotides align to TRBD2. The CDR3 has 16 amino acids. V lost 2 bases, J lost 1 base, and 1 base stayed unmatched. Per the germline V gene, CDR1 is ENHRY and CDR2 is SYGVKD.